The entry below gives a single T cell receptor beta chain sequence along with its context. The antigen it binds to is not known. No base-level quality is on record; no much larger clone is a single base apart. This specimen belongs to a study of T cell clones after liver transplantation (dated by TCRdb to 2018 to 2020). Background for the entire study: The samples were obtained from ITN030ST, a randomized trial that attempted immunosuppression withdrawal within 2 years after liver transplantation. Donor-reactive T cell clones were identified by TCRbeta sequencing after a pre-transplant mixed lymphocyte reaction and then tracked in post-transplant blood. As an antigen-independent comparator for the donor-reactive sequences, third party-reactive TCRbeta sequences from pre-transplant MLRs were identified as well. Of the eight recipients, three were HCV-positive, while the remaining recipients had been transplanted for non-autoimmune, non-viral indications. The subjects received no induction therapy and were kept on standard immunosuppression until randomization at 12-24 months post-transplant. Tolerance was defined as complete withdrawal of immunosuppression for at least one year without a rise in liver enzymes beyond twice the upper limit of normal. Blood samples were taken pre-transplant, pre-randomization before withdrawal, and post-randomization after full withdrawal or failed withdrawal. Of the 8 liver transplant recipients making up the studied cohort, 3 were classified as tolerant and 5 as non-tolerant.

Thawed unstimulated PBMCs were stained for CD3, CD4 and CD8 and FACS-sorted into CD3+CD4+ and CD3+CD8+ populations. All 8 studied subjects were randomized to withdrawal of immunosuppression. The Qiagen DNeasy Blood and Tissue Kit was used for genomic DNA isolation. The CDR3, cysteine through phenylalanine, is 14 amino acids long. Only the CDR3 part of the read is kept: 42 bases, read in frame from the first base. A distance of 12 bases separates the germline ends of V and J, which lose 1 base and 6 bases respectively. CDR1 and CDR2, looked up from the germline V gene, are MDHEN and SYDVKM. What the authors observed across the whole study: The conclusions were preliminary, being limited by small, heterogeneous patient numbers and by non-standardized post-transplant time points. Circulating donor-reactive CD4 TCRbeta sequences fell significantly post-transplant in most of the 8 subjects, irrespective of tolerance or HCV status. Because allograft tissue specimens were not available, migration of donor-reactive T cells into the graft, rather than deletion, may have occurred. Donor-reactive sequences decreased more than third party-reactive sequences, which suggests partial antigen-specific deletion that was not related to withdrawal success. In a couple of subjects, low numbers of available donor cells limited the measurable donor-reactive repertoire. When repertoire turnover was taken into account, detection of donor-reactive sequences was significantly reduced in 7 of 8 subjects for CD4 and in 8 of 8 subjects for CD8.

Frozen genomic DNA underwent high-throughput TCRbeta CDR3 sequencing by immunoSEQ, including PCR amplification, mapping, bias correction and internal controls. Per the source publication's procedure: Only productive rearrangements were retained, and each unique TCRbeta sequence was defined by its CDR3 nucleotide sequence together with its V and J gene. Donor-reactive sequences required at least 5-fold expansion in CFSE-low cells versus unstimulated pre-transplant cells and at least 0.01% frequency. To ensure at least 90% detection power, minimum frequency thresholds were set for each subject based on that subject's lowest-template unstimulated sample. Repertoire turnover was measured by Jensen-Shannon divergence between the top 1000 TCRbeta sequences post- and pre-transplant. Changes in detection of donor-reactive sequences were assessed with two-sided Fisher's exact tests. TCRdb mirrors the immuneACCESS table, restricted to in-frame sequences. Some clones are absent from its copies; in checked studies, under half trace to an unresolved V gene, and the reason for the others is unknown. D and trimming were read from the DNA, whereas the V and J calls and clone size are those reported in that table. This sample gives around 71,000 clones in total; about 80% of them show up just once. 0.79% of the sample lies in the top ten.

Recombination connected TRBV28 to TRBJ1-2, with the D gene call left open. The clonotype originates from a human patient who received a liver transplant. After a transplant, some of the T cells may come from the graft donor. The source material was CD4+ T cells from blood, sampled 12 months after liver transplant. CDR3 protein: CASSLSEGRDGYTF. In nucleotide form, the sequence is TGTGCCAGCAGTTTATCCGAAGGGCGGGATGGCTACACCTTC.